Listed here is a single TCR beta chain. This clone has at least ten counts. Its antigen has not been determined. No base-level quality is on record; no much larger clone is a single base apart. These data come from a study of Ad26.COV2.S vaccination and SARS-CoV-2 variants (dated by TCRdb to 2020 to 2022). Study-wide context: Donors in the vaccine arm were drawn from COV1001, a phase I-IIa trial of Ad26.COV2.S in healthy adults that was multicentre, randomized, double-blind and placebo-controlled. Ad26.COV2.S was administered intramuscularly at 5 x 10^10 or 1 x 10^11 viral particles, either as a single shot or as two shots given 56 days apart. TCRbeta repertoire sequencing was used to assess the specificity and breadth of SARS-CoV-2-reactive T cell receptors after Ad26.COV2.S vaccination. A total of around 32 samples were included in the TCR-sequenced set, comprising roughly 19 Ad26.COV2.S vaccine recipients, 5 placebo recipients and 8 SARS-CoV-2 convalescent individuals. Trial participants were randomized into five groups of five, in which low-dose or high-dose Ad26.COV2.S was given once or twice, or placebo was given on both occasions. Throughout the experiments and outcome assessment, investigators stayed blinded to trial group allocation. Findings and caveats that apply to the study as a whole: The study was not powered for comparison of responses between vaccine doses or regimens. Spike-specific TCR breadth was higher in Ad26.COV2.S recipients than in placebo recipients (P = 0.0014). The authors noted that total T cell responses may have been underestimated by the TCR breadth and depth analyses. After vaccination, spike-specific CD8+ and CD4+ T cell responses were reported to show substantial breadth. Vaccine and placebo recipients had similar non-spike TCR breadth, a finding consistent with the vaccine containing only spike.

V was cut back by 4 bases and J by 2 bases, leaving a gap of 18 bases between them. From the germline V gene, CDR1 is SGHAT and CDR2 is FQNNGV. The cysteine opens and the phenylalanine closes a CDR3 of 16 amino acids. The only DNA kept is the CDR3, 48 bases in frame from the first base. The immunoSEQ Assay was the method used to sequence TCRbeta CDR3 regions. After extraction, genomic DNA underwent amplification by bias-controlled multiplex PCR, followed by high-throughput sequencing. From the authors' description of their analysis: To quantify the absolute abundance of every unique TCRbeta CDR3 region, sequences were collapsed and filtered. Usable DNA was measured by amplifying reference genes present in all nucleated cells, and TCRbeta template counts were normalized to that usable DNA to estimate T cell fraction. Repertoire TCRs were annotated as SARS-CoV-2-specific by exact matching of V gene, CDR3 amino acid sequence and J gene to a known reactive TCR set. The reference SARS-CoV-2 TCR set was derived from MIRA and filtered for enrichment in COVID-19-positive ImmuneCODE repertoires, a step that removed public or cross-reactive TCRs. Drawing on the MIRA antigens, annotated TCRs were analysed further at the level of specific ORF or position within ORF. Depth was the summed frequency of annotated unique rearrangements, while breadth was defined as annotated unique rearrangements over total unique productive rearrangements. Two-sided Wilcoxon rank-sum tests were used to compare TCR breadth between groups. The clones in this table, taken by TCRdb from immuneACCESS, are in-frame only. Not every clone is retained; where verified, under half of the shortfall comes from an unresolved V gene, and the cause of the rest is unknown. V and J calls plus clone size are reproduced from that table; the DNA served to infer D and trimming. The sample table lists about 350,000 clones, about 85% of them with a count of one. The ten largest make up 2.5% to 3.5% of the sample.

The sample's treatment or condition label, decoded: 15 to 20 received Ad26.COV2.S at low or high dose, single or two shots; a few received placebo; per-sample allocation not given. For vaccine and placebo recipients, repertoires were sequenced using samples collected on day 63 after the first injection. Cohort 1b enrolled about two dozen adults aged 18-55 years at a single site in Boston, USA, between 29 July and 7 August 2020. Ad26.COV2.S was a replication-incompetent adenovirus type 26 vector expressing a prefusion-stabilized SARS-CoV-2 spike protein from the original Wuhan strain. This specimen was peripheral blood, taken in a trial of Ad26.COV2.S vaccine versus placebo. The receptor was isolated from a person between 18 and 60 years old who received the Ad26.COV2.S COVID-19 vaccine or a placebo. The sequence links TRBV11-2 to TRBJ2-7; a tentative D match to TRBD1 spans 5 bases. In nucleotides, the sequence is TGTGCCAGCAGCTCAATTCGGACACAAGATACCTACGAGCAGTACTTC. The translation is CASSSIRTQDTYEQYF.